This T cell receptor beta chain was sequenced for a study of CD4 T cells in relation to SARS-CoV-2 and coronaviruses. About the research overall: PBMCs were cultured with antigen for approximately nine days before TCR beta sequencing. Controls used an HIV-1 Nef peptide pool or no peptide. Overall study results and limits: SARS-CoV-2-driven expansion was significantly weaker in crossreactive than monoreactive clones.

About this clone: Its antigen remains unidentified.

TCRdb keeps only in-frame clones here, not all; method: immunoSEQ multiplex PCR. The repertoire holds about 26,000 clones, with roughly 82% as singletons. With V trimmed by 3 bases and J by 4 bases, 11 bases remained unmatched. CDR1 DFQATT and CDR2 SNEGSKA come from the germline V gene (reference sequence). The CDR3 extends over 16 amino acids. Before the COVID-19 pandemic, during about 2011-2019, CD4+ T cells were taken from unexposed donors. CD4+ T cells were isolated from the cells after roughly 11 days of culture. As cell numbers allowed, unexposed-donor CD4+ T cells faced SARS-CoV-2 S/N and four cold-coronavirus spikes.

This sequence was found in a human donor in good health. The sample taken for sequencing was CD4+ T cells from PBMCs, cultured in vitro. The V and J genes are TRBV20-1 and TRBJ1-5, with TRBD1 matching 8 bases. CDR3 protein: CSASAAWTGLNQPQHF. CDR3 coding DNA: TGCAGTGCTAGTGCGGCTTGGACAGGGTTAAATCAGCCCCAGCATTTT.